A selection of T cell receptor beta chains follows, all from one sample in a study of T-cell memory formation after mild COVID-19. TCRdb reanalysed the 5' RACE reads using MiXCR and keeps one entry per CDR3 protein. This table has approximately 46,000 distinct CDR3 sequences, roughly 12% appearing once. Sequenced sample: PBMCs or a T cell subset sorted from them (not recorded which). The receptor set was obtained from a man aged 18-30 years who had mild COVID-19 (a few samples of this study predate the infection). Cell type and time point are not known. Each CDR3 is given with its conserved first and last residue. The D gene is left open where the match is weak. Expanded clones are given a class, and other clones once, few, many or no size at all.

V gene	J gene	clone size	D gene	CDR3 protein	CDR3 DNA
TRBV29-1	TRBJ1-1	many	NA	CSVGVNTEAFF	TGCAGCGTTGGGGTGAACACTGAAGCTTTCTTT
TRBV3-1	TRBJ1-6	NA	NA	CASSPTNQSPLHF	TGTGCCAGCAGCCCAACCAATCAGTCACCCCTCCACTTT
TRBV28	TRBJ2-3	NA	NA	CASRRSGADGDTQYF	TGTGCCAGCAGGAGGTCGGGGGCCGATGGAGATACGCAGTATTTT
TRBV7-2	TRBJ2-7	many	NA	CASSLERDSYEQYF	TGTGCCAGCAGCTTGGAGCGGGACAGCTACGAGCAGTACTTC
TRBV5-6	TRBJ1-1	few	NA	CASSVGNGAEAFF	TGTGCCAGCAGCGTAGGCAACGGGGCTGAAGCTTTCTTT
TRBV20-1	TRBJ1-5	NA	NA	CSAGEGGSDQPQHF	TGCAGTGCTGGAGAAGGGGGTAGCGATCAGCCCCAGCATTTT
TRBV20-1	TRBJ1-4	many	TRBD1	CSATGEWGEKLFF	TGCAGTGCCACAGGGGAATGGGGTGAAAAACTGTTTTTT
TRBV28	TRBJ2-2	few	TRBD2	CASRRGGGGTGELFF	TGTGCCAGCAGGCGGGGAGGCGGGGGTACCGGGGAGCTGTTTTTT
TRBV4-2	TRBJ2-2	NA	NA	CASSHSPWVSPTGELFF	TGTGCCAGCAGCCATTCGCCGTGGGTCTCCCCCACCGGGGAGCTGTTTTTT
TRBV5-1	TRBJ2-5	NA	NA	CASSLGAVQETQYF	TGCGCCAGCAGCTTGGGCGCAGTCCAAGAGACCCAGTACTTC
TRBV7-2	TRBJ2-3	many	TRBD2	CASSIALLAGGDTDTQYF	TGTGCCAGCAGCATCGCACTTTTAGCGGGGGGGGACACAGATACGCAGTATTTT
TRBV25-1	TRBJ2-3	few	NA	CASSDGRGYTDTQYF	TGTGCCAGCAGTGATGGGCGGGGTTATACAGATACGCAGTATTTT
TRBV5-1	TRBJ1-1	few	NA	CASREQGGTQGEAFF	TGCGCCAGCAGAGAACAGGGTGGGACTCAGGGTGAAGCTTTCTTT
TRBV20-1	TRBJ2-7	many	TRBD2	CSASRGGWSEQYF	TGCAGCGCTAGCCGCGGGGGGTGGAGCGAGCAGTACTTC
TRBV20-1	TRBJ2-3	few	TRBD2	CSAKPPGGTSLPDTQYF	TGCAGTGCTAAGCCCCCCGGGGGGACTAGCTTGCCAGATACGCAGTATTTT
TRBV9	TRBJ2-7	many	NA	CASSEGTWGSYEQYF	TGTGCCAGCAGCGAGGGGACATGGGGCTCCTACGAGCAGTACTTC
TRBV6-2/TRBV6-3	TRBJ2-5	many	TRBD1	CASSPGTGNRETQYF	TGTGCCAGCAGTCCTGGGACAGGGAACCGGGAGACCCAGTACTTC
TRBV2	TRBJ2-5	NA	TRBD2	CASSVMGLRDETQYF	TGTGCCAGCAGCGTCATGGGACTACGCGACGAGACCCAGTACTTC
TRBV5-1	TRBJ1-6	many	NA	CASSVKGASPLHF	TGCGCCAGCAGCGTAAAAGGGGCTTCACCCCTCCACTTT
TRBV29-1	TRBJ2-5	many	TRBD2	CSAAGTSLETQYF	TGCAGCGCAGCCGGGACTAGTTTAGAGACCCAGTACTTC
TRBV5-1	TRBJ2-7	NA	NA	CASRPYFQADYEQYF	TGCGCCAGCAGGCCCTATTTCCAGGCGGATTACGAGCAGTACTTC
TRBV7-2	TRBJ2-3	NA	NA	CASSTDIRTDTQYF	TGTGCCAGCAGCACGGACATCCGCACAGATACGCAGTATTTT
TRBV4-1	TRBJ2-3	NA	TRBD1	CASSQPGQGASTDTQYF	TGCGCCAGCAGCCAACCGGGACAGGGGGCTAGCACAGATACGCAGTATTTT
TRBV2	TRBJ2-6	few	NA	CASSSSSGANVLTF	TGTGCCAGCAGCAGCAGCTCTGGGGCCAACGTCCTGACTTTC
TRBV20-1	TRBJ1-6	NA	NA	CSARDEAEPENF	TGCAGTGCTAGAGATGAAGCGGAACCCGAGAACTTT
TRBV7-2	TRBJ2-3	many	NA	CASSHSRPDTQYF	TGTGCCAGCAGCCACAGCAGGCCAGATACGCAGTATTTT
TRBV29-1	TRBJ1-1	NA	NA	CSVGGLGGRRYTEAFF	TGCAGCGTTGGTGGTCTAGGGGGAAGGCGGTACACTGAAGCTTTCTTT
TRBV7-6	TRBJ1-2	NA	NA	CASSEEGGQGYTF	TGTGCCAGCAGCGAAGAGGGGGGCCAAGGCTACACCTTC
TRBV12-3/TRBV12-4	TRBJ2-2	many	NA	CASSLGAGRNTGELFF	TGTGCCAGCAGTTTGGGGGCCGGGAGGAACACCGGGGAGCTGTTTTTT
TRBV5-1	TRBJ2-5	many	NA	CASSLRGAGETQYF	TGCGCCAGCAGCTTGAGGGGGGCAGGGGAGACCCAGTACTTC
TRBV2	TRBJ2-5	few	NA	CASRGGRRSQETQYF	TGTGCCAGCAGGGGCGGAAGACGGTCCCAAGAGACCCAGTACTTC
TRBV7-9	TRBJ2-3	NA	TRBD2	CASATSGETDTQYF	TGTGCCAGCGCCACTAGCGGGGAAACAGATACGCAGTATTTT
TRBV30	TRBJ2-1	NA	NA	CAWSVPAGRNEQFF	TGTGCCTGGAGTGTACCGGCAGGGAGGAATGAGCAGTTCTTC
TRBV5-1	TRBJ2-5	few	NA	CASRTGTSKETQYF	TGCGCCAGCAGAACCGGGACCTCTAAAGAGACCCAGTACTTC
TRBV28	TRBJ1-2	NA	NA	CASSLMSRQGWGYTF	TGTGCCAGCAGTTTAATGTCACGTCAGGGATGGGGCTACACCTTC
TRBV7-6	TRBJ1-3	NA	NA	CASSLEAGGASGNTIYF	TGTGCCAGCAGCTTAGAGGCGGGGGGCGCATCCGGAAACACCATATATTTT
TRBV4-3	TRBJ2-1	medium-sized	NA	CASSQEAVTYNEQFF	TGCGCCAGCAGCCAAGAGGCAGTTACCTACAATGAGCAGTTCTTC
TRBV19	TRBJ1-1	many	NA	CASSIDRRWTEAFF	TGTGCCAGTAGTATAGATCGAAGGTGGACTGAAGCTTTCTTT
TRBV5-1	TRBJ2-3	many	TRBD2	CASSLAVAGDTDTQYF	TGCGCCAGCAGCTTGGCAGTAGCGGGGGACACAGATACGCAGTATTTT
TRBV12-3/TRBV12-4	TRBJ2-5	few	NA	CASSFNPREETQYF	TGTGCCAGCAGTTTTAACCCACGGGAAGAGACCCAGTACTTC
TRBV12-5	TRBJ1-1	NA	NA	CASGLAHTEAFF	TGTGCTAGTGGTTTGGCTCACACTGAAGCTTTCTTT
TRBV19	TRBJ1-2	few	NA	CASNPPQGYGYTF	TGTGCCAGTAATCCGCCGCAGGGCTATGGCTACACCTTC
TRBV6-2/TRBV6-3	TRBJ2-2	few	TRBD1	CASRIPGQGNTGELFF	TGTGCCAGCAGGATTCCGGGACAGGGTAACACCGGGGAGCTGTTTTTT
TRBV7-2	TRBJ2-4	many	NA	CASSLRGENIQYF	TGTGCCAGCAGCTTGAGAGGGGAAAACATTCAGTACTTC
TRBV27	TRBJ2-3	many	NA	CASSLSWADTQYF	TGTGCCAGCAGTTTGTCTTGGGCAGATACGCAGTATTTT